A single sample is the source of the 6 T cell receptor beta chains below, sequenced in a study of blood T cell repertoires in COVID-19 (dated by TCRdb to about 2020). Libraries were prepared through the immunoSEQ multiplex PCR assay. TCRdb took over this immuneACCESS table, retaining in-frame rearrangements with V and J assigned. Such tables are incomplete; in checked studies, under half of the missing clones stem from an unresolved V gene, and the remainder is unexplained. A total of approximately 90,000 clones appear in this sample, about 76% of them only once. Approximately 24% of the sample belongs to the ten largest clones. The source material was peripheral blood. Receptors were obtained from a human donor in a cohort sampled during active COVID-19.

The V gene is TRBV13, the J gene TRBJ2-3; 14 bases are a match to TRBD2. CDR3 size: 16 residues. J gave up 8 bases and V 8 bases, and 12 bases lay outside the gene matches. In germline, CDR1 is PRHDT, CDR2 FYEKMQ (reference sequence). CDR3 region: CASLDGGLAGGGTQYF. The CDR3 DNA reads as TGTGCCAGCTTGGATGGAGGACTAGCGGGAGGAGGTACGCAGTATTTT.

This rearrangement joins TRBV28 to TRBJ2-5; D call uncertain. The CDR3 is 13 amino acids. Trimming left V 4 bases short and J 1 base short, with 7 bases between. Looked up from germline, CDR1 is MDHEN and CDR2 is SYDVKM. CDR3 DNA: TGTGCCAGCAGTTCTGCAGGCCAAGAGACCCAGTACTTC. It is translated as CASSSAGQETQYF.

This clone appeared a single time. The chain combines TRBV28 with TRBJ1-1; TRBD1 might be the D (6 bases). The V and J ends lost 9 bases and 1 base respectively, with 12 bases between them. Germline CDR1 is MDHEN and CDR2 is SYDVKM. CDR3 size: 13 residues. The CDR3 DNA is TGTGCCAGTTCCCGGGACAAGAACACTGAAGCTTTCTTT. It specifies CASSRDKNTEAFF.

V and J are TRBV4-2 and TRBJ1-2; D uncertain. The germline gives CDR1 LGHNA, CDR2 YNFKEQ. Trimming took 5 bases from V and 2 from J, leaving 12 bases between them. There are 14 residues in the CDR3. The CDR3, as DNA: TGTGCCAGCAGCGAAGGAGGAGAAAACTATGGCTACACCTTC. Its translation is CASSEGGENYGYTF.

This chain connects TRBV7-2 to TRBJ2-6, with a possible D match to TRBD2 (6 bases). The germline CDR1 and CDR2 sequences are SGHTA and FQGNSA. With 5 bases removed from V and 3 bases from J, the gap between germline ends came to 17 bases. This CDR3 has 17 residues. The CDR3 nucleotides read TGTGCCAGCAGCGCAGGGACTGGGCGGGGTGGGGCCAACGTCCTGACTTTC. This gives the protein CASSAGTGRGGANVLTF.

The gene calls are TRBV19 and TRBJ2-5; perhaps TRBD2 as D (5 bases). The germline CDR1 and CDR2 sequences are LNHDA and SQIVND (reference sequence). Trimming took off 3 bases at V and 2 bases at J, with 10 bases between the two ends. The CDR3 extends over 14 amino acids. The CDR3 DNA reads as TGTGCCAGTAGTATTTCCGGGGATCAAGAGACCCAGTACTTC. This translates into CASSISGDQETQYF.